The following is a T cell receptor beta chain sequence with its context. As handled by the study authors: Estimates of nucleated cell counts were drawn from the amplification of reference gene primers. Only in-frame clones appear in the TCRdb table, and some are missing; sequencing was by immunoSEQ multiplex PCR. Clone size and the V and J calls come from that table; the DNA yielded D and trimming. This table holds approximately 200,000 clones, about 83% found once. This sample stems from a study of blood T cell repertoires in COVID-19. Study background: The United States, Italy and Spain provided the acute and convalescent COVID-19 samples.

The sample taken for sequencing was peripheral blood. This receptor was identified in a man in his 60s who had recovered from COVID-19.

The CDR3 DNA follows: TGTGCCAGCAGCCCTCTTGGGAGTATTCAGCCCCAGCATTTT. This sequence encodes CASSPLGSIQPQHF. This sequence joins TRBV7-2 and TRBJ1-5; D ambiguous. From germline, CDR1 is SGHTA and CDR2 FQGNSA. Trimming left V 5 bases short and J 6 bases short, with 14 bases between. The length of the CDR3 is 14 residues.